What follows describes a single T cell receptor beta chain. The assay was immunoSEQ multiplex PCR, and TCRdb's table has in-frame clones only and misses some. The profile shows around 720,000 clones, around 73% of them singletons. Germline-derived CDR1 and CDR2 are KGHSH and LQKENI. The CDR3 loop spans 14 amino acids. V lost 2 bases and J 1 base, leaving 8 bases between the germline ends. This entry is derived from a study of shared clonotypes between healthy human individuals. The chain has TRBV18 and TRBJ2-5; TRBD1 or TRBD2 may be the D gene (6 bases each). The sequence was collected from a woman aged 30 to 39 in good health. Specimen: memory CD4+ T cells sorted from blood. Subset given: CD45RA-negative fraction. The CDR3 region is CASSPRGAQETQYF. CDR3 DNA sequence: TGTGCCAGCTCACCAAGGGGGGCCCAAGAGACCCAGTACTTC.